This T cell receptor beta chain was documented in a study of cytomegalovirus exposure and HLA in healthy donors (dated by TCRdb to between 2016 and 2019). For the wider study: The approximately 710 repertoires of the first cohort and the roughly 120 validation repertoires were produced on the same platform, according to a later analysis. High-throughput TCR immunosequencing, statistical association of individual TCRs with disease status, and machine learning were combined to predict cytomegalovirus infection status. Besides the first cohort of roughly 660 subjects, a separate validation cohort made up of roughly 130 different subjects was used. The study aimed to test whether signatures of past pathogen exposure could be identified by cataloging public T cell receptors.

The library was built by means of the immunoSEQ multiplex PCR assay. The original methods were these. A statistical classification framework was developed to diagnose cytomegalovirus status using the catalog of TCR beta chain sequences. Imported from immuneACCESS, the table was reduced by TCRdb to in-frame sequences with V and J called. These copies leave out some clones; in studies compared against another copy, an unresolved V gene accounts for under half, and the cause of the remainder is not known. The D gene and trimming were derived from the DNA, and the V and J assignments and clone size from that table. The table for this sample lists some 150,000 clones; 88% of them were counted only once. 7.5% to 10% of the sample is taken by the ten largest. Concerning this clone itself: Its antigen specificity is not known. Nothing much larger sits one base from this clone, and base qualities are not available.

Ends trimmed: V by 1 base, J by 7 bases; bases unmatched to a gene: 1. The germline V gene (reference sequence) yields SGHNT for CDR1 and YYREEE for CDR2. The CDR3, cysteine through phenylalanine, is 13 amino acids long. Of the read, only the CDR3 DNA is kept; its 39 bases are in frame from base 1. Donors formed part of the validation cohort, which comprised fewer than 150 subjects and was distinct from the first cohort of 670 or so subjects. Beyond this particular receptor, the publication reports: A later analysis lacked HLA typing for the validation cohort, so it scored co-occurrence in that cohort across all 110 or so repertoires. While some public TCRs were present in many individuals, most TCR sequences turned up only very rarely across donors. The authors suggested that the approach could potentially be generalized to other disease states and immunological phenotypes. Cytomegalovirus status was reported to be diagnosed by the classifier with high specificity and sensitivity in both the original and validation cohorts. A total of roughly 160 TCR beta chains were listed by the study as associated with cytomegalovirus. Subsequent analysis determined that TCRs grouped into clusters in the first cohort also showed a tendency toward co-occurrence across the 90 to 150 validation repertoires, and approximately 93% of cluster scores exceeded 0. In vitro tests confirmed that a few of the cytomegalovirus-associated TCR beta chains recognize cytomegalovirus antigens.

Material for sequencing was PBMCs. Recombination linked TRBV5-4 to TRBJ1-2; 10 nucleotides in the junction match TRBD1. This clonotype originated in a woman under 30 in good health and CMV-seropositive. The CDR3 region reads CASSLRQGAGYTF. The nucleotide sequence reads TGTGCCAGCAGCTTGAGACAGGGGGCTGGCTACACCTTC.